This T cell receptor (beta chain) stems from a study of T cells in localized non-small cell lung cancer. The CDR3 is 14 amino acids. V dropped 4 bases and J dropped 4 bases, with 13 bases sitting between them. Looked up from germline, CDR1 is MRHNA and CDR2 is SNTAGT. Assay: immunoSEQ multiplex PCR; the TCRdb copy retains only in-frame clones and omits some. Found here are about 70,000 clones, roughly nine tenths of them singletons; the top ten hold about a fifth. Study results and limitations: Peak T cell clonality was found in uninvolved adjacent lung, exceeding tumor. Adjacent lung was found to contain a median roughly 58 of the top 100 tumor clones. Sequencing was limited to one tumor region, leaving the possibility of heterogeneity open. Higher T cell density in the blood was associated with longer overall survival, whereas higher adjacent-lung clonality associated with shorter survival.

Comments on this clone: What it binds is not known.

The sequenced sample was peripheral blood, obtained before any cancer treatment. The chain carries TRBV6-4 and TRBJ1-1; no reliable D call. This TCR was recovered from a male donor aged 60 or over with stage III squamous cell lung carcinoma. The CDR3 loop reads CASSASSQSTEAFF. CDR3 DNA: TGTGCCAGCAGTGCATCGAGTCAGAGCACTGAAGCTTTCTTT.